The 20 T cell receptor beta chains reported below all come from one sample, sequenced in a study of blood T cell repertoires in COVID-19 (dated by TCRdb to between 2020 and 2021). The method was the immunoSEQ multiplex PCR assay. The clones in this table, taken by TCRdb from immuneACCESS, are in-frame only. Not every clone is retained; where verified, under half of the shortfall comes from an unresolved V gene, and the cause of the rest is unknown. This sample comprises 68,000 or so clones, 86% of them detected only once. In total, the top ten clones hold approximately 8.4% of the sample. Sequenced input: peripheral blood. The source is a man aged 25 to 40 with acute or convalescent COVID-19.

This clone was detected a few times. The rearrangement joins TRBV5-1 to TRBJ2-1; the match to TRBD2 covers 9 bases. Losses at the gene ends were 0 bases for V and 5 bases for J; bases not matched to a gene: 9. Germline CDR1 SGHRS, CDR2 YFSETQ. The CDR3 contains 17 residues. CDR3 sequence reads: CASSLAGRGLADNEQFF. The CDR3 bases are TGCGCCAGCAGCTTGGCCGGGCGGGGACTAGCTGACAATGAGCAGTTCTTC. Full variable domain (outside the CDR3, taken from reference TRBV5-1 and TRBJ2-1): KAGVTQTPRYLIKTRGQQVTLSCSPISGHRSVSWYQQTPGQGLQFLFEYFSETQRNKGNFPGRFSGRQFSNSRSEMNVSTLELGDSALYLCASSLAGRGLADNEQFFGPGTRLTVL.

V usage is TRBV5-4 and J usage is TRBJ2-7, with D possibly TRBD2 on 6 matching bases. The V gene lost 4 bases and the J gene lost 2 bases, with 16 bases spanning the gap. Looked up from germline, CDR1 is SGHNT and CDR2 is YYREEE (reference sequence). The CDR3 length is 15 residues. CDR3 protein: CASSPEAGRTYEQYF. The CDR3 DNA reads as TGTGCCAGCAGCCCTGAAGCGGGTCGCACCTACGAGCAGTACTTC.

This chain joins TRBV10-3 and TRBJ2-3, with D possibly TRBD1 on 5 matching bases. Trimming took 6 bases from V and 5 from J, leaving 18 bases between them. The germline gives CDR1 ENHRY, CDR2 SYGVKD. The CDR3 loop spans 15 amino acids. The CDR3 coding sequence is TGTGCCATCAGACAGGACCCGAGCCGGAGAGATACGCAGTATTTT. The encoded protein is CAIRQDPSRRDTQYF.

V usage is TRBV7-3 and J usage is TRBJ2-1, with TRBD2 identical over 9 bases. J gave up 7 bases and V 2 bases, and 12 bases lay outside the gene matches. CDR1 SGHTA and CDR2 FQGTGA come from the germline V gene. The CDR3 runs to 17 residues. CDR3 DNA sequence: TGTGCCAGCAGCTTATCGACTAGCGGTGGAGGTTGGAATGAGCAGTTCTTC. It is translated as CASSLSTSGGGWNEQFF.

A few counts support this clone. This rearrangement joins TRBV4-1 to TRBJ2-2, with 14 positions matching TRBD2. V shed 3 bases, J shed 4 bases, and the junction held 10 bases outside the gene matches. The V gene's germline CDR1 is MGHRA and CDR2 YSYEKL. The CDR3 is 19 residues long. The CDR3 protein is CASSQPPGLAGVSTGELFF. The CDR3 DNA reads TGCGCCAGCAGCCAGCCACCGGGACTAGCGGGAGTTAGCACCGGGGAGCTGTTTTTT.

The chain employs TRBV6-5 and TRBJ1-5; no definite D call. Between the trimmed V and J ends, which lost 2 bases and 4 bases, there was a span of 6 bases. CDR3 length equals 13 residues. Germline V lookup: CDR1 MNHEY, CDR2 SVGAGI. CDR3 sequence reads: CASSYGQNQPQHF. CDR3 in DNA: TGTGCCAGCAGTTACGGCCAGAATCAGCCCCAGCATTTT.

This clone appeared a few times. V usage is TRBV6-4 and J usage is TRBJ2-3; 8 bases line up with TRBD2. Germline CDR1 is MRHNA and CDR2 is SNTAGT. This CDR3 spans 14 amino acids. The ends lost 3 bases at V and 1 base at J; junction bases unmatched: 0. The CDR3, as DNA: TGTGCCAGCAGTGAAGCGGGAGGCACAGATACGCAGTATTTT. It is translated as CASSEAGGTDTQYF.

The rearrangement links TRBV4-1 to TRBJ1-4; tentative D call: TRBD1 (5 bases). CDR3 length: 15 amino acids. With 4 bases removed from V and 6 bases from J, the gap between germline ends came to 15 bases. Germline CDR1 and CDR2: MGHRA and YSYEKL. CDR3 sequence reads: CASSPRTKSYEKLFF. The CDR3 region has the DNA TGCGCCAGCAGCCCAAGGACAAAGTCTTATGAAAAACTGTTTTTT.

This clone was observed a single time. The CDR3 region has the DNA TGTGCCAGCAGAGGGCAGAGCAATCAGCCCCAGCATTTT. This translates into CASRGQSNQPQHF. The V gene is TRBV19, the J gene TRBJ1-5; D ambiguous. CDR1 is LNHDA and CDR2 is SQIVND in the germline V gene (reference sequence). V was cut by 9 bases and J by 1 base, with 10 bases left in between. This CDR3 is built from 13 residues.

The rearrangement joins TRBV4-1 to TRBJ1-2; D might be TRBD1 (5 bases). V was clipped by 6 bases and J by 2 bases, with 13 bases between them. From germline, CDR1 is MGHRA and CDR2 YSYEKL. The CDR3 totals 14 residues. CDR3 nucleotide sequence: TGCGCCAGCAGGCGTCTGGGGGGAAACTATGGCTACACCTTC. It translates to CASRRLGGNYGYTF.

The chain is built from TRBV30 and TRBJ2-2; D is perhaps TRBD2 (6 bases). With 0 bases removed from V and 3 bases from J, the gap between germline ends came to 11 bases. Germline CDR1 GTSNPN, CDR2 SVGIG (reference sequence). The CDR3 loop spans 15 amino acids. CDR3 sequence (DNA): TGTGCCTGGAGTGTGGGCGGGACCGACACCGGGGAGCTGTTTTTT. Translating gives CAWSVGGTDTGELFF.

Remarks on this clone: The junction does not match germline at one end; this may be a read error. The chain has TRBV29-1 and TRBJ2-7, with TRBD2 identical over 7 bases. This CDR3 is 12 amino acids long. Germline V gene data show CDR1 as SQVTM and CDR2 as ANQGSEA. DNA for the CDR3: TGCAGCGTCGAAGGGAGGGGCTACGAGCAGTACTTC. Translation gives CSVEGRGYEQYF.

This clone appeared a single time. CDR3 loop: CASSLVLANNEQFF. For the CDR3, the DNA is TGCGCCAGCAGCTTGGTACTAGCGAACAATGAGCAGTTCTTC. The chain links TRBV5-1 to TRBJ2-1; 7 bases fit TRBD2. V dropped 0 bases and J dropped 5; count of bases not matched to a gene: 2. The germline V gene has CDR1 SGHRS and CDR2 YFSETQ. The CDR3 sequence is 14 residues long.

This clone has more than one count but fewer than ten. This chain links TRBV5-6 with TRBJ2-7; 10 bases are a match to TRBD2. CDR3 length equals 17 residues. The junction had 10 bases not matched to a gene; V was cut back by 2 bases and J by 2 bases. CDR1 SGHDT and CDR2 YYEEEE come from the germline V gene. The CDR3 spells CASSFALAGELAYEQYF. In DNA form, the CDR3 reads TGTGCCAGCAGCTTCGCTCTAGCGGGAGAACTTGCCTACGAGCAGTACTTC.

The chain employs TRBV19 and TRBJ1-5, with TRBD1 matching over 9 bases. The CDR3 contains 14 residues. V shed 6 bases and J 7 bases; nucleotides not matched to a gene: 7. Germline CDR1 reads LNHDA; CDR2 reads SQIVND (reference sequence). CDR3 amino acids: CASRLGQGPQPQHF. CDR3 DNA sequence: TGTGCCAGTAGGCTGGGACAGGGTCCCCAGCCCCAGCATTTT. The full variable domain, with the rest looked up from reference TRBV19 and TRBJ1-5, is DGGITQSPKYLFRKEGQNVTLSCEQNLNHDAMYWYRQDPGQGLRLIYYSQIVNDFQKGDIAEGYSVSREKKESFPLTVTSAQKNPTAFYLCASRLGQGPQPQHFGDGTRLSIL.

The chain uses TRBV5-4 and TRBJ2-5, with TRBD2 matching over 16 bases. The CDR3 is 18 amino acids. The germline CDR1 and CDR2 sequences are SGHNT and YYREEE (reference sequence). Trimming at V came to 4 bases and at J to 4 bases, leaving 10 bases not matched to a gene. CDR3 in DNA: TGTGCCAGCAGCCCGGGACTAGCGGGAGGGCCTGCGACAGAGACCCAGTACTTC. Residues: CASSPGLAGGPATETQYF. The variable domain in full, completed from reference TRBV5-4 and TRBJ2-5, reads ETGVTQSPTHLIKTRGQQVTLRCSSQSGHNTVSWYQQALGQGPQFIFQYYREEENGRGNFPPRFSGLQFPNYSSELNVNALELDDSALYLCASSPGLAGGPATETQYFGPGTRLLVL.

V and J are TRBV7-9 and TRBJ2-7; 7 bases align to TRBD2. The V segment lost 2 bases and the J segment 0 bases; nucleotides outside the gene matches: 4. This CDR3 has 15 residues. The germline V gene has CDR1 SEHNR and CDR2 FQNEAQ (reference sequence). The CDR3 sequence: CASSLLAASSYEQYF. Here the CDR3 DNA reads TGTGCCAGCAGCTTACTAGCGGCCTCCTCCTACGAGCAGTACTTC.

The chain joins TRBV5-1 to TRBJ2-2; TRBD2 aligns across 7 bases. CDR3 length: 14 amino acids. J was trimmed by 1 base and V by 8 bases; bases with no gene match: 5. Germline V gene sequence: CDR1 SGHRS, CDR2 YFSETQ. For the CDR3, the DNA is TGCGCCAGTGCTTCTAGCGGGAACACCGGGGAGCTGTTTTTT. Protein sequence: CASASSGNTGELFF.

The chain has TRBV5-1 and TRBJ2-1; 7 bases align to TRBD2. The germline V gene has CDR1 SGHRS and CDR2 YFSETQ. The CDR3 runs 15 residues. The ends lost 7 bases at V and 3 bases at J; junction bases unmatched: 10. The CDR3 sequence: CASRSAGVGYNEQFF. The CDR3 nucleotides read TGCGCCAGCCGATCCGCGGGAGTTGGCTACAATGAGCAGTTCTTC.

The chain uses TRBV4-1 and TRBJ2-6, with 9 nucleotides matching TRBD1. Germline V gives CDR1 MGHRA, CDR2 YSYEKL. V lost 1 base, J lost 5 bases, and 6 bases stayed unmatched. The CDR3 runs to 17 residues. The CDR3 is CASSQVWTGDWANVLTF. CDR3 bases: TGCGCCAGCAGCCAAGTGTGGACAGGGGACTGGGCCAACGTCCTGACTTTC.